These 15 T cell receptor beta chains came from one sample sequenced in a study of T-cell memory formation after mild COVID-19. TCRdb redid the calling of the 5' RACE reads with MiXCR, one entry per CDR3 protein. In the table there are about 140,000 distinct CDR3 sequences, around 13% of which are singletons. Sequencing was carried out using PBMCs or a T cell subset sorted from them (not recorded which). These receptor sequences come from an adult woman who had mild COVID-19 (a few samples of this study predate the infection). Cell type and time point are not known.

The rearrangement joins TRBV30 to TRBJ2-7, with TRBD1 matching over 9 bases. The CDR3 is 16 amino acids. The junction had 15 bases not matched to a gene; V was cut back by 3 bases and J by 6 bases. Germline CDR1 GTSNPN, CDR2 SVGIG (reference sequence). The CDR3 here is CAWSPGTGFSTVEQYF. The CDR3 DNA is TGTGCCTGGAGCCCCGGGACAGGGTTCTCGACGGTCGAGCAGTACTTC.

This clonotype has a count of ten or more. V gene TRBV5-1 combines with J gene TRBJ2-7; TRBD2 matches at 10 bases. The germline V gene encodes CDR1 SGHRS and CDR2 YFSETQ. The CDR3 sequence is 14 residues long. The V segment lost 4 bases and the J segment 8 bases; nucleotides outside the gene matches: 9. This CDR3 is CASSATSGDPQQYF. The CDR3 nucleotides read TGCGCCAGCAGCGCTACTAGCGGGGATCCCCAGCAGTACTTC.

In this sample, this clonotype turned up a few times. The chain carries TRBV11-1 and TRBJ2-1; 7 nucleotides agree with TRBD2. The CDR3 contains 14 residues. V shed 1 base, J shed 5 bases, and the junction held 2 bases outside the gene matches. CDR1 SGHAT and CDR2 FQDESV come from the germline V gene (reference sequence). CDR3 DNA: TGTGCCAGCAGCTTAGGGGACTACCACAATGAGCAGTTCTTC. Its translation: CASSLGDYHNEQFF.

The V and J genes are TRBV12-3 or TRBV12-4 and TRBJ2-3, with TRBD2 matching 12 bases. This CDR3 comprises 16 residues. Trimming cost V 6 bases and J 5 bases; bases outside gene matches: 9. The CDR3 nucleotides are TGTGCCAGCAGCACAAGACTAGCGGGGGCCTTAGATACGCAGTATTTT. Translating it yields CASSTRLAGALDTQYF.

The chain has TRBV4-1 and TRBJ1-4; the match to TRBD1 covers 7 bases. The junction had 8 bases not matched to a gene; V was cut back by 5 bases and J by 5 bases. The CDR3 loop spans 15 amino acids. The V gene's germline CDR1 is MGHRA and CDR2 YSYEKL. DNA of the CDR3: TGCGCCAGCAGCTCCGGGGGACAGAAAAATGAAAAACTGTTTTTT. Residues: CASSSGGQKNEKLFF.

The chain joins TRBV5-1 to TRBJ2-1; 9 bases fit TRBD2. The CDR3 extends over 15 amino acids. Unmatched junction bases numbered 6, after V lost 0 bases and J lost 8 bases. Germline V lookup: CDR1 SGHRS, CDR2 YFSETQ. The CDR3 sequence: CASSLEASGVYEQFF. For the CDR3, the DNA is TGCGCCAGCAGCTTGGAGGCTAGCGGGGTCTATGAGCAGTTCTTC.

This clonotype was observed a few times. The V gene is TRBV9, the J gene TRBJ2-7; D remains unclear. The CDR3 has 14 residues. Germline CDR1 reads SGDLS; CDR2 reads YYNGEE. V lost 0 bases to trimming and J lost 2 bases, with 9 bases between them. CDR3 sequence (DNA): TGTGCCAGCAGCGTAGGAGACTCTCCCTACGAGCAGTACTTC. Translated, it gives CASSVGDSPYEQYF.

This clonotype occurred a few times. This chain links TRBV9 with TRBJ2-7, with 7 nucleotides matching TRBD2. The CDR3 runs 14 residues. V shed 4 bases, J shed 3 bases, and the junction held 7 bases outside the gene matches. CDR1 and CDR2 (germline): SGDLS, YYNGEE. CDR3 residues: CASSFGGSDYEQYF. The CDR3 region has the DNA TGTGCCAGCAGCTTCGGGGGGAGCGACTACGAGCAGTACTTC.

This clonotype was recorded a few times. The CDR3 sequence is CASSLDLLGSYEQYF. CDR3 bases: TGTGCCAGCAGCTTAGATCTACTCGGGAGCTACGAGCAGTACTTC. V is TRBV7-9 and J is TRBJ2-7; a weak D match, TRBD2 (6 bases). The CDR3 has 15 amino acids. The V and J ends lost 1 base and 3 bases respectively, with 13 bases between them. CDR1 is SEHNR and CDR2 is FQNEAQ in the germline V gene (reference sequence).

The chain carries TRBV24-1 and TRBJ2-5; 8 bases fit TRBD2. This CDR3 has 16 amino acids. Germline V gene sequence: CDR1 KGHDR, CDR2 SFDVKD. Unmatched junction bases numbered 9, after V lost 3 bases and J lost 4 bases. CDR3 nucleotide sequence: TGTGCCACCAGTGATCCGGGCGGGAGGAGCTTAGAGACCCAGTACTTC. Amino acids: CATSDPGGRSLETQYF.

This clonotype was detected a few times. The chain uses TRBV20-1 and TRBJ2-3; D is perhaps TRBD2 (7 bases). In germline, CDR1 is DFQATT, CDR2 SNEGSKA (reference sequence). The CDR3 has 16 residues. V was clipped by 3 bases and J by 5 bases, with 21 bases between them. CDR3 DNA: TGCAGTGCTAGGGGGCCGGGGGGCCTGGATAGAGATACGCAGTATTTT. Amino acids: CSARGPGGLDRDTQYF.

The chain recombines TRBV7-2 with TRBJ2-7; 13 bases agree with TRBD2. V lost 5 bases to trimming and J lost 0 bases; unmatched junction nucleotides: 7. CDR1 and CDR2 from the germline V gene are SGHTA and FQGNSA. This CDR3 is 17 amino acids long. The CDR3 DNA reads TGTGCCAGCAGCCAAGGACTAGCGGGAGTGATCTCCTACGAGCAGTACTTC. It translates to CASSQGLAGVISYEQYF.

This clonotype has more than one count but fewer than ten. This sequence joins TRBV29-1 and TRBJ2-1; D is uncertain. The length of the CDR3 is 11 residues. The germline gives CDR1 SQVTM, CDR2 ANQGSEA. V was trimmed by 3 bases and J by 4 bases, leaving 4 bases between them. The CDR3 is CSVDGYNEQFF. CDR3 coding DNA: TGCAGCGTTGACGGGTACAATGAGCAGTTCTTC.

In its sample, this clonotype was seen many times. The CDR3 DNA is TGTGCCAGCAGCCTAAGGCTAGCGGGAGGGCAGAAGGGCACAGATACGCAGTATTTT. Translated: CASSLRLAGGQKGTDTQYF. The chain combines TRBV7-2 with TRBJ2-3; 12 bases fit TRBD2. Germline assignment: CDR1 SGHTA and CDR2 FQGNSA. CDR3 size: 19 residues. The J segment lost 1 base and the V segment lost 5 bases, leaving 13 bases of the junction unmatched.

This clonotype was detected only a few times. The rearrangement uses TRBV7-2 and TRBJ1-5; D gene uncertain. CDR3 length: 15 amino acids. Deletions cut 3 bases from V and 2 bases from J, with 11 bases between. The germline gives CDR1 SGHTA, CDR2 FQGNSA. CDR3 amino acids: CASSFRGNGNQPQHF. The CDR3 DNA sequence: TGTGCCAGCAGCTTTCGAGGGAACGGCAATCAGCCCCAGCATTTT.